This T cell receptor beta chain was sequenced during a study of PD-1 blockade in classical Hodgkin lymphoma. The CDR3 length is 18 residues. V was cut by 1 base and J by 6 bases, with 22 bases left in between. Germline lookup yields CDR1 SGHAT and CDR2 FQNNGV. This clone appeared a single time. The time point is: cycle 4 day 1 (C4D1), after less than 7 weeks of nivolumab. Brentuximab vedotin exposure varied among the patients, all of whom had relapsed after autologous stem cell transplantation. Magnetic negative selection purified CD4+ T cells from thawed PBMCs. When best responses were assessed, they were complete response, partial response or progressive disease. Libraries were prepared by immunoSEQ multiplex PCR; TCRdb keeps only in-frame clonotypes and omits some of them. Of some 15,000 clones in the sample, more than 70% were seen once.

The source material was CD4+ T cells from blood, sampled before the fourth cycle of nivolumab. The J gene is TRBJ2-1, the V gene TRBV11-2; possibly TRBD2 for D (5 bases). The TCR sequence derives from a human donor with classical Hodgkin lymphoma. The CDR3 DNA reads as TGTGCCAGCAGCTTAGGCCGAGAACGAAGGGAGACGGTCAATGAGCAGTTCTTC. This codes for CASSLGRERRETVNEQFF.